These T cell receptor beta chains were read from a single sample in a study of cytomegalovirus exposure and HLA in healthy donors. The data were produced by immunoSEQ multiplex PCR, yet TCRdb's version contains in-frame clones alone and is incomplete. Its clone listing holds tens of thousands of clones. Material: PBMCs. These receptors originate from a woman aged 55-70 years in good health and CMV-seronegative. Both conserved end residues are part of each CDR3. Each record gives: V gene, J gene, D gene, CDR3 DNA, CDR3 protein. The D gene is left open where the match is weak.

TRBV5-1	TRBJ2-3	TRBD1	TGCGCCAGCAGCTTGGGGGACAGGGGGCTCACAGATACGCAGTATTTT	CASSLGDRGLTDTQYF
TRBV7-2	TRBJ2-5	.	TGTGCCAGCAGCTCTATCCAAGAGACCCAGTACTTC	CASSSIQETQYF
TRBV7-2	TRBJ2-1	TRBD2	TGTGCCAGCAGCACGCGGACTAGCGGGAGGCCTGGTGAGCAGTTCTTC	CASSTRTSGRPGEQFF
TRBV28	TRBJ1-1	.	TGTGCCAGCAGTTTACCCCGACCGGGAGGGGCTGAAGCTTTCTTT	CASSLPRPGGAEAFF
TRBV21-1	TRBJ2-7	.	TGTGCCACTCGCGAGGCGTTCTACGAGCAGTACTTC	CATREAFYEQYF
TRBV27	TRBJ1-5	.	TGTGCCAGCAGTTCGACAGGTAGGCCCCAGCATTTT	CASSSTGRPQHF
TRBV6-4	TRBJ2-5	TRBD2	TGTGCCAGCAGTCCCAGGACTAGCGGACAAGAGACCCAGTACTTC	CASSPRTSGQETQYF
TRBV6-6	TRBJ2-1	.	TGTGCCAGCAGTTACTCGAGGTTCCGGGAATATGAGCAGTTCTTC	CASSYSRFREYEQFF
TRBV19	TRBJ1-1	.	TGTGCCAGTAGTGGGGGGAGGACTGAAGCTTTCTTT	CASSGGRTEAFF
TRBV5-1	TRBJ1-4	TRBD1	TGCGCCAGCAGCTTGGGACAGGGATCTAATGAAAAACTGTTTTTT	CASSLGQGSNEKLFF
TRBV28	TRBJ2-7	TRBD1	TGTGCCACCTCTGGGACAGGGGGCCGGGAGCAGTACTTC	CATSGTGGREQYF
TRBV5-1	TRBJ1-2	TRBD1	TGCGCCAGCAGCTTGGGGACAGGGACCGCCTATGGCTACACCTTC	CASSLGTGTAYGYTF
TRBV7-2	TRBJ2-7	TRBD1	TGTGCCAGCAGTATTACGGGACAGATCATCTACGAGCAGTACTTC	CASSITGQIIYEQYF
TRBV14	TRBJ1-6	.	TGTGCCAGCAGCCAAGAGGCAGGTTCAAATTCACCCCTCCACTTT	CASSQEAGSNSPLHF
TRBV29-1	TRBJ2-3	.	TGCAGCGTTGGAGGTCTGGAGCTCGGTTATACAGATACGCAGTATTTT	CSVGGLELGYTDTQYF
TRBV19	TRBJ1-1	TRBD1	TGTGCCAGTAACCTGGCAAGGACAGGGAACACTGAAGCTTTCTTT	CASNLARTGNTEAFF
TRBV4-1	TRBJ1-1	.	TGCGCCAGCAGCCGCACACATGGTATGAACACTGAAGCTTTCTTT	CASSRTHGMNTEAFF
TRBV6-1	TRBJ1-4	TRBD1	TGTGCCAGCAGTGAAGCGCCTACCTCCCCAGGGGGGCTTACCGAAAAACTGTTTTTT	CASSEAPTSPGGLTEKLFF
TRBV4-3	TRBJ1-5	.	TGCGCCAGCAGCCAAAGGAGGGTTTGTAGCAATCAGCCCCAGCATTTT	CASSQRRVCSNQPQHF
TRBV15	TRBJ2-5	.	TGTGCCACCAGCAGAGATGGGGGGACGCGGGAGACCCAGTACTTC	CATSRDGGTRETQYF
TRBV28	TRBJ2-1	.	TGTGCCAGCATTTCTCCCTCCTACAATGAGCAGTTCTTC	CASISPSYNEQFF
TRBV19	TRBJ1-2	.	TGTGCCAGTAGTATAAGTGTTACAGGGACTAACTATGGCTACACCTTC	CASSISVTGTNYGYTF
TRBV4-1	TRBJ1-1	TRBD1	TGCGCCAGCAGCCAGACAGGGGGCTGGACTGAAGCTTTCTTT	CASSQTGGWTEAFF
TRBV18	TRBJ2-4	.	TGTGCCAGCCCGCTAGCAGTAGCCAAAAACATTCAGTACTTC	CASPLAVAKNIQYF
TRBV4-3	TRBJ2-1	.	TGCGCCAGCAGCCAAGGAGGGGGGGGTGAGCAGTTCTTC	CASSQGGGGEQFF
TRBV6-6	TRBJ1-6	.	TGTGCCAGCAGCTCGGGGACCGGGGGGATCTTTATGGCCCTCCACTTT	CASSSGTGGIFMALHF
TRBV2	TRBJ2-5	TRBD2	TGTGCCAGCAGTGAAAAAGCGGGAGGCCGGGAGACCCAGTACTTC	CASSEKAGGRETQYF
TRBV19	TRBJ1-1	.	TGTGCCAGTAGTATTGAAAGGGGGAACACTGAAGCTTTCTTT	CASSIERGNTEAFF
TRBV11-1	TRBJ2-1	TRBD2	TGTGCCAGCAGCTTAAGGCGGGAGACCTACAATGAGCAGTTCTTC	CASSLRRETYNEQFF
TRBV29-1	TRBJ2-5	TRBD1	TGCAGCGTTGGGACAGGGCAGGAGACCCAGTACTTC	CSVGTGQETQYF
TRBV18	TRBJ2-3	.	TGTGCCAGCTCCCTCCTAGGAAAGACAGATACGCAGTATTTT	CASSLLGKTDTQYF
TRBV6-6	TRBJ1-2	.	TGTGCCAGCAGTTACATAGGGGGGGATAGCGGCTACACCTTC	CASSYIGGDSGYTF
TRBV5-4	TRBJ1-4	.	TGTGCCAGCAGCCCCGGGTCCGTCCTTAATGAAAAACTGTTTTTT	CASSPGSVLNEKLFF
TRBV7-8	TRBJ1-2	TRBD1	TGTGCCAGCAGCTTTACCCCGGACAGGGGAAGCGGCTACACCTTC	CASSFTPDRGSGYTF
TRBV7-2	TRBJ2-7	.	TGTGCCAGCAGCTCCCGGGGAAACGAGCAGTACTTC	CASSSRGNEQYF
TRBV6-6	TRBJ2-7	.	TGTGCCAGCAGTTACTCGCTCCAGGGCGGCAACGAGCAGTACTTC	CASSYSLQGGNEQYF
TRBV6-4	TRBJ2-5	.	TGTGCCAGCAGAATTTCGGACAGCGTAGAAGCCGAGACCCAGTACTTC	CASRISDSVEAETQYF
TRBV7-8	TRBJ1-5	.	TGTGCCAGCAGCTTAGTCGGATTATCGGGGGAGACTCGCAATCAGCCCCAGCATTTT	CASSLVGLSGETRNQPQHF
TRBV4-2	TRBJ2-7	TRBD1	TGTGCCAGCAGCCCCTACGGGCAGGACAGGGGTCAGGACGAGCAGTACTTC	CASSPYGQDRGQDEQYF
TRBV9	TRBJ1-4	TRBD1	TGTGCCAGCAGCGTAGGACAGGGGGGCGATGAAAAACTGTTTTTT	CASSVGQGGDEKLFF
TRBV6-5	TRBJ1-3	.	TGTGCCAGCAGTTACTCAGGGGGCTCTGGAAACACCATATATTTT	CASSYSGGSGNTIYF
TRBV5-4	TRBJ1-2	.	TGTGCCAGCAGCCCGGGGGGAGCTAACTATGGCTACACCTTC	CASSPGGANYGYTF
TRBV28	TRBJ2-7	.	TGTGCCAGCAGTTTGTGGGCGTACGAGCAGTACTTC	CASSLWAYEQYF
TRBV7-8	TRBJ2-1	.	TGTGCCAGCAGCTCCCTTGGGGGCCCCTACAATGAGCAGTTCTTC	CASSSLGGPYNEQFF
TRBV29-1	TRBJ1-4	.	TGCAGCGTTGCCGGTAGGGGACAACTGTTTGGAAAACTGTTTTTT	CSVAGRGQLFGKLFF
TRBV11-2	TRBJ2-7	.	TGTGCCAGCAGCTTAGGCCCTAGTGACTACGAGCAGTACTTC	CASSLGPSDYEQYF
TRBV5-1	TRBJ2-2	.	TGCGCCAGCAGCGATCTAGGTATAACCGGGGAGCTGTTTTTT	CASSDLGITGELFF
TRBV18	TRBJ2-2	TRBD1	TGTGCCAGCTCGCCCGGGACAGGGCGCACCGGGGAGCTGTTTTTT	CASSPGTGRTGELFF
TRBV7-2	TRBJ1-2	TRBD1	TGTGCCAGCAGCCTAGCCGGGACAGCCTATGGCTACACCTTC	CASSLAGTAYGYTF
TRBV11-2	TRBJ2-7	TRBD1	TGTGCCAGCAGCTGGGGACAGGTCTACGAGCAGTACTTC	CASSWGQVYEQYF
TRBV7-9	TRBJ2-3	TRBD2	TGTGCCAGCAGCCTCGGGGGGGGCTTATACACAGATACGCAGTATTTT	CASSLGGGLYTDTQYF
TRBV5-1	TRBJ2-1	.	TGCGCCAGCAGCTTGGATCAGGGCAATGAGCAGTTCTTC	CASSLDQGNEQFF
TRBV27	TRBJ2-7	TRBD1	TGTGCCAGCACCTACGACAGGGGGGGATCCTACGAGCAGTACTTC	CASTYDRGGSYEQYF